Described below is a single T cell receptor beta chain sequence and its context. Produced via immunoSEQ multiplex PCR; TCRdb's table is partial and in-frame only. This sample has about 690,000 clones, with less than 95% found just once. The data derive from a study of shared clonotypes between healthy human individuals. Across the whole study: Donors were a couple of women and three men aged 18 to 49.

This CDR3 spans 16 amino acids. V was pared by 5 bases and J by 8 bases, with 21 bases between. The germline gives CDR1 MRHNA, CDR2 SNTAGT. The sequence was collected from a man aged 18 to 30 in good health. Some clones in this sample may be carry-over from other donors' samples. The specimen was memory CD8+ T cells from PBMCs. This sample's subset: CD45RO+ cells pooled with CCR7-negative TemRA cells. The chain uses TRBV6-4 and TRBJ1-4; no reliable D call. The CDR3 sequence is CASSIPRGGSDEKLFF. In nucleotides, the CDR3 is TGTGCCAGCAGTATTCCCCGCGGCGGGAGTGACGAAAAACTGTTTTTT.